This T cell receptor (beta chain) was obtained from a study of control samples from healthy donors and cancer patients. The CDR3 covers 13 residues. V was clipped by 7 bases and J by 1 base, with 7 bases between them. CDR1 MDHEN and CDR2 SYDVKM come from the germline V gene. The protocol was immunoSEQ multiplex PCR, while the TCRdb copy is restricted to in-frame clones and leaves out a portion. In the table there are about 150,000 clones, around 88% of which are singletons. The rearrangement uses TRBV28 and TRBJ2-2; no definite D call. Sequences were obtained from blood. This clonotype was obtained from a man aged 18-30 years in good health. The CDR3 loop is CASTGGNTGELFF. The DNA for the CDR3 is TGTGCCAGCACCGGTGGGAACACCGGGGAGCTGTTTTTT. Supplemented by reference TRBV28 and TRBJ2-2, the full variable domain reads DVKVTQSSRYLVKRTGEKVFLECVQDMDHENMFWYRQDPGLGLRLIYFSYDVKMKEKGDIPEGYSVSREKKERFSLILESASTNQTSMYLCASTGGNTGELFFGEGSRLTVL.